This T cell receptor beta chain stems from a study of tumor T cells in aggressive B-cell lymphoma. Libraries were prepared by immunoSEQ multiplex PCR; TCRdb keeps only in-frame clonotypes and omits some of them. The table records about 4,400 clones, over 70% of them present only once. Trimming removed 3 bases from V and 2 bases from J, with 13 bases in between. CDR1 is KGHSH and CDR2 is LQKENI in the germline V gene. The CDR3 runs 15 residues. Sequencing was performed on tumor tissue. This receptor was obtained from an adult with diffuse large B cell lymphoma. The rearrangement links TRBV18 to TRBJ1-1, with D possibly TRBD1 on 5 matching bases. CDR3 nucleotides: TGTGCCAGCTCACCTCCAGGGTCGAGAAACACTGAAGCTTTCTTT. Translation: CASSPPGSRNTEAFF.